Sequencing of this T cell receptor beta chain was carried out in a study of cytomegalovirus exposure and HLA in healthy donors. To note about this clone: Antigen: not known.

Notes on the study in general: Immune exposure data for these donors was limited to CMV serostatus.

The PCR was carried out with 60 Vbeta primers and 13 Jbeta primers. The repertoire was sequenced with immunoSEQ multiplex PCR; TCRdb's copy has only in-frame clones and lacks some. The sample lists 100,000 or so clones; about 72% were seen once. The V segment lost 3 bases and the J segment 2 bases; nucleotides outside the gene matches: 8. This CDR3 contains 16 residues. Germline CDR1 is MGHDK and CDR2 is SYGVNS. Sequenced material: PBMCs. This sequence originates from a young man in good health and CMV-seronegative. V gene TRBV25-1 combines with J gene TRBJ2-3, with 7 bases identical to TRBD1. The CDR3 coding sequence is TGTGCCAGCAGTGATAGGGACAGAACCAACACAGATACGCAGTATTTT. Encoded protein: CASSDRDRTNTDTQYF.